This T cell receptor beta chain stems from a study of breast tumors, draining lymph nodes, adjacent tissues (dated by TCRdb to the mid-2010s). For the wider study: The study compared TCR beta repertoires across tumor, adjacent nontumor tissue and axillary lymph nodes from breast cancer patients. The study aimed to assess the relationships and possible T-cell exchange between tumor, surrounding tissue and draining lymph node repertoires in human breast cancer.

Sequenced using an Illumina HiSeq 2000. TCR beta chain libraries were generated through multiplex PCR amplification. High-throughput sequencing was used to analyze the amplified TCR beta chain products. TCRdb handled the public reads itself, with Q25 trimming in fastp and clone calling in MiXCR, and kept productive beta chains. One record per CDR3 amino acid sequence lists the most common genes and DNA. Here the sample has some 140,000 distinct CDR3 sequences; 20% to 25% occur a single time. The ten largest account for 2.6% of the sample. Study-level results and caveats: In luminal-like breast cancer, tumor and nontumor tissue repertoires resembled each other significantly more than in basal-like breast cancer. The data were judged consistent with most tumor T cells deriving from the lymph node and then expanding within tumor tissue. Rather than being directly demonstrated, the conclusion that tumor T cells originate in lymph nodes was presented as consistent with a hypothesis. Tumor T-cell repertoires showed less diversity than lymph node repertoires and more diversity than nontumor tissue repertoires, and tumor T-cell repertoires showed preferential V and J gene usage.

This clonotype was observed at least ten times. It lacks a known antigen. Base-call qualities are not available, and no considerably larger clone is one nucleotide away. The axillary draining lymph nodes of breast cancer patients were the source of the lymph node samples. Sequencing was carried out using axillary lymph node tissue. This clonotype originated in a female donor with breast cancer. Some clones in this sample may be carry-over from other donors' samples.

The DNA sequence is TGCGCCAGCAGGGACAGGGCCACAGATACGCAGTATTTT. This sequence encodes CASRDRATDTQYF. The rearrangement joined TRBV4-3 to TRBJ2-3; the junction holds 8 bases that match TRBD1. Measured from the cysteine to the phenylalanine, the CDR3 is 13 residues long. The CDR3 DNA has 39 bases and is translated from base 1. Here V drops 6 bases and J drops 2 bases, and the junction holds 1 base not matched to any gene. According to the germline V gene, CDR1 reads LGHNA and CDR2 reads YSLEER.